What follows are 8 T cell receptor beta chains derived from one specimen sequenced in a study of shared clonotypes between healthy human individuals. Cells designated naive CD8 were CD45RO-negative and were positively selected for CCR7, with terminally differentiated effector memory CD45RA+ cells excluded. Method: immunoSEQ multiplex PCR; TCRdb's copy keeps in-frame clones and lacks some. This table has fewer than 700,000 clones, approximately 96% appearing once. The sample taken for sequencing was naive CD8+ T cells sorted from blood. These receptors were obtained from a woman aged 25 to 39 in good health.

CDR3: CASSSSRWINYEQYF. The CDR3 DNA reads TGTGCCAGCAGCTCCAGCCGTTGGATAAATTACGAGCAGTACTTC. The chain carries TRBV7-8 and TRBJ2-7; D is ambiguous. V lost 4 bases to trimming and J lost 4 bases, with 17 bases between them. Germline V lookup: CDR1 SGHVS, CDR2 FQNEAQ. This CDR3 has 15 residues.

The chain uses TRBV19 and TRBJ2-5, with 15 bases identical to TRBD2. Germline CDR1 reads LNHDA; CDR2 reads SQIVND (reference sequence). J lost 4 bases, V lost 5 bases, and 5 bases had no gene match. The length of the CDR3 is 16 residues. The CDR3 coding sequence is TGTGCCAGTAGTGCTGGACTAGCGGGAGGGAGAGAGACCCAGTACTTC. Translation gives CASSAGLAGGRETQYF.

The J gene is TRBJ2-1, the V gene TRBV11-2; no reliable D call. CDR1 is SGHAT, CDR2 FQNNGV, per germline. With 2 bases removed from V and 8 bases from J, the gap between germline ends came to 7 bases. There are 12 residues in the CDR3. The CDR3 reads CASSLKRDEQFF. The CDR3 bases are TGTGCCAGCAGCTTAAAAAGGGATGAGCAGTTCTTC.

This chain uses TRBV20-1 with TRBJ2-5; D is unresolved. Trimming stripped 4 bases from V and 1 base from J, with 1 base between. There are 10 residues in the CDR3. From germline, CDR1 is DFQATT and CDR2 SNEGSKA (reference sequence). The CDR3 loop is CSAIQETQYF. CDR3 nucleotide sequence: TGCAGTGCTATCCAAGAGACCCAGTACTTC.

This chain joins TRBV13 and TRBJ1-1, with D possibly matching TRBD1 (6 bases). Germline CDR1 and CDR2: PRHDT and FYEKMQ (reference sequence). Trimming took off 5 bases at V and 1 base at J, with 14 bases between the two ends. The CDR3 length is 15 residues. CDR3 protein: CASSPTGTSNTEAFF. CDR3 in DNA: TGTGCCAGCAGCCCGACCGGGACATCGAACACTGAAGCTTTCTTT.

The rearrangement uses TRBV29-1 and TRBJ1-1; D gene uncertain. The V gene lost 7 bases and the J gene lost 10 bases, with 22 bases spanning the gap. The CDR3 sequence is 13 residues long. Germline loops: CDR1 SQVTM, CDR2 ANQGSEA. The CDR3 DNA sequence: TGCAGCGCATTGTATCCCCTCCCCACCGGAGCTTTCTTT. This codes for CSALYPLPTGAFF.

The V call is TRBV28, the J call TRBJ2-7; D gene unclear. The CDR3 totals 14 residues. Trimming stripped 2 bases from V and 0 bases from J, with 8 bases between. Germline V gene sequence: CDR1 MDHEN, CDR2 SYDVKM. CDR3 coding DNA: TGTGCCAGCAGTTTAGTCCCGGACTCCTACGAGCAGTACTTC. This codes for CASSLVPDSYEQYF.

The genes are TRBV15 and TRBJ1-4; 8 bases agree with TRBD1. V lost 0 bases and J lost 8; bases outside the gene matches: 11. Germline CDR1 is LNHNV and CDR2 is YYDKDF (reference sequence). The CDR3 has 17 amino acids. The DNA of the CDR3 is TGTGCCACCAGCAGAGATTTTCTGGGACAGGCTCGGGAAAAACTGTTTTTT. It translates to CATSRDFLGQAREKLFF.